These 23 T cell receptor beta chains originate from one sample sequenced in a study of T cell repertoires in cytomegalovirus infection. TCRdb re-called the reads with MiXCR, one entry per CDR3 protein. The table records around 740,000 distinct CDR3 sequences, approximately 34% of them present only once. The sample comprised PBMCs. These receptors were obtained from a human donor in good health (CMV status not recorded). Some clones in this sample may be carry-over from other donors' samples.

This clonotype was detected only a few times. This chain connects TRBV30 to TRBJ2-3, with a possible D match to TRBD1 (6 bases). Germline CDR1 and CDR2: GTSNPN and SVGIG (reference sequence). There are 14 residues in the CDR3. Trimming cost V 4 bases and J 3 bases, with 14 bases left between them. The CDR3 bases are TGTGCCTGGAATTTGGGGGCAGCTACAGATACGCAGTATTTT. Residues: CAWNLGAATDTQYF.

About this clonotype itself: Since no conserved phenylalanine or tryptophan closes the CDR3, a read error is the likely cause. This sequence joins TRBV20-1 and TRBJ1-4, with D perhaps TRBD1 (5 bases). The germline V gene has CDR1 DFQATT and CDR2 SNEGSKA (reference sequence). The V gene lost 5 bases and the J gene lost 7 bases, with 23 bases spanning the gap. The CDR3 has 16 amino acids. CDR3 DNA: TGCAGTGCTGCAACCCCTCTCGGGGCCGTCGGTGAAAAACTGTTTTCT. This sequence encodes CSAATPLGAVGEKLFS.

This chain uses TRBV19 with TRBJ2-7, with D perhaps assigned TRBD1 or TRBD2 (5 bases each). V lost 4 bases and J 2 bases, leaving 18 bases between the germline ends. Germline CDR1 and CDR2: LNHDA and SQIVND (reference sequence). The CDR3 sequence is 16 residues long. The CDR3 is CASSTPRGRRTYEQYF. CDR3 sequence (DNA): TGTGCCAGTAGTACCCCACGGGGCCGTCGGACCTACGAGCAGTACTTC.

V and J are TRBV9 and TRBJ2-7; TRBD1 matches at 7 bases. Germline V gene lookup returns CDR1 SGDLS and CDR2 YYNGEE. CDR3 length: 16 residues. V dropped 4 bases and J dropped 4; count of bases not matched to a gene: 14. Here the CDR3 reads CASSQRTGARNYEQYF. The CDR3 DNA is TGTGCCAGCAGCCAGAGGACAGGCGCTCGAAATTACGAGCAGTACTTC.

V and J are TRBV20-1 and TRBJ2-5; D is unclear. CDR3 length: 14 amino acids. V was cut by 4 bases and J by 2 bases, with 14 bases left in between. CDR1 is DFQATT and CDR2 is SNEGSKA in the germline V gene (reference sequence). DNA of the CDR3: TGCAGTGCTACGAGTGGGCAGGCTCAAGAGACCCAGTACTTC. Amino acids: CSATSGQAQETQYF.

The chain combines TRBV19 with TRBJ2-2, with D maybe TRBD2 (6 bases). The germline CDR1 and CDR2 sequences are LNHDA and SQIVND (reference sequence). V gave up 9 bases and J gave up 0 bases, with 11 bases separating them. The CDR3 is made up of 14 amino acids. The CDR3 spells CASARRANTGELFF. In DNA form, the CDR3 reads TGTGCCAGCGCCAGGAGGGCGAACACCGGGGAGCTGTTTTTT.

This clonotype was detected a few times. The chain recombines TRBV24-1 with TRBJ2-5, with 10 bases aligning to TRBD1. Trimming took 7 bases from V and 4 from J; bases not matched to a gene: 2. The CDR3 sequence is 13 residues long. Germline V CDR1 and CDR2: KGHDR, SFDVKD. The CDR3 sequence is CATRRQGAETQYF. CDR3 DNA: TGTGCCACCAGGCGACAGGGGGCAGAGACCCAGTACTTC.

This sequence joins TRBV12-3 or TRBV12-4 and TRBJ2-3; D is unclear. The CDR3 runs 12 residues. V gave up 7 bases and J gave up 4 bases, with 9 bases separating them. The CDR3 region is CASTPAADTQYF. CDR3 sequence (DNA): TGTGCCAGCACCCCAGCTGCAGATACGCAGTATTTT.

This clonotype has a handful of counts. In nucleotides, the CDR3 is TGTGCCAGCACCCGCGAGGCCAGCGGGAGCTACGAGCAGTACTTC. Translation: CASTREASGSYEQYF. This chain joins TRBV7-2 and TRBJ2-7, with 8 bases lining up with TRBD2. Germline V gene lookup returns CDR1 SGHTA and CDR2 FQGNSA. This CDR3 spans 15 amino acids. Losses at the gene ends were 7 bases for V and 3 bases for J; bases not matched to a gene: 11.

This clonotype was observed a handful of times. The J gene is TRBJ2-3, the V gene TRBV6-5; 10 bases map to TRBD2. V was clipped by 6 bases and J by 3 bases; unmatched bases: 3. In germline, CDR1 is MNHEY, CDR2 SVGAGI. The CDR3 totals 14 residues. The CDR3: CASSQREGTDTQYF. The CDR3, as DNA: TGTGCCAGCAGCCAGCGGGAGGGGACAGATACGCAGTATTTT.

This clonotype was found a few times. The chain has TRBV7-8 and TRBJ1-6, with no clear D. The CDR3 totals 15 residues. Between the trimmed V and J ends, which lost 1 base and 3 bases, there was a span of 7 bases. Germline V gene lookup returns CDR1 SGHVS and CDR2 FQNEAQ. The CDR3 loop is CASSLGVDYNSPLHF. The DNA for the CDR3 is TGTGCCAGCAGCTTAGGGGTTGACTATAATTCACCCCTCCACTTT.

CDR3 in DNA: TGTGCCAGTAGTATTCTCGGCGGGGCTTGGGACACTGAAGCTTTCTTT. Residues: CASSILGGAWDTEAFF. The chain links TRBV19 to TRBJ1-1, with a possible D match to TRBD1 (5 bases). This CDR3 comprises 16 residues. V lost 3 bases to trimming and J lost 3 bases, with 17 bases between them. Germline loops: CDR1 LNHDA, CDR2 SQIVND (reference sequence).

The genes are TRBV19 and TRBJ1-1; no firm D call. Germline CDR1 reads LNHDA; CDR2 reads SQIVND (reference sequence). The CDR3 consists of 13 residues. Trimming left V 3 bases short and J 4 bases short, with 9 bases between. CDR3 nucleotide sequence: TGTGCCAGTAGTATCAGGAAGCTCACTGAAGCTTTCTTT. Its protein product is CASSIRKLTEAFF.

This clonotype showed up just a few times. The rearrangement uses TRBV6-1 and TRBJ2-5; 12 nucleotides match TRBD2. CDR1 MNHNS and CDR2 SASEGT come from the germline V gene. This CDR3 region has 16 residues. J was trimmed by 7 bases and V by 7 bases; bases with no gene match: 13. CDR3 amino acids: CASTLLTSGGTGTQYF. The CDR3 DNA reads TGTGCCAGCACACTCCTGACTAGCGGGGGAACGGGGACCCAGTACTTC.

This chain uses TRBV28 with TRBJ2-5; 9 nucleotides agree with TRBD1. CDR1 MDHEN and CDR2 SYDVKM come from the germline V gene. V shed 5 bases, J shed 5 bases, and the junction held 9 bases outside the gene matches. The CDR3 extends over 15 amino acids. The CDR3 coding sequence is TGTGCCAGCAGTCCCGGGACAGGGTCTAAGGAGACCCAGTACTTC. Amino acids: CASSPGTGSKETQYF.

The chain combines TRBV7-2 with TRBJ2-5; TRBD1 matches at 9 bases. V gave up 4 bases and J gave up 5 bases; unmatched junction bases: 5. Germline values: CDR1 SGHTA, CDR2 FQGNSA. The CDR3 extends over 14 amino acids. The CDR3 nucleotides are TGTGCCAGCAGCTCGGGACAGGGCATTGAGACCCAGTACTTC. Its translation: CASSSGQGIETQYF.

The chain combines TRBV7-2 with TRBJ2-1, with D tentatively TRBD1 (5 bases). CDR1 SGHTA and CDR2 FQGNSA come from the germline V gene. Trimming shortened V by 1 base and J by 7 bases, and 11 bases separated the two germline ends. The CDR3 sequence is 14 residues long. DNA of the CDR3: TGTGCCAGCAGCTTAGAAATGAGGACAAATGAGCAGTTCTTC. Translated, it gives CASSLEMRTNEQFF.

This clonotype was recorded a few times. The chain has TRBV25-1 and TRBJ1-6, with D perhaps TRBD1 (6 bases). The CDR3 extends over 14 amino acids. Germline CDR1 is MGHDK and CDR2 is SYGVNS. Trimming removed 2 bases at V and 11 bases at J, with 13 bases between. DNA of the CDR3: TGTGCCAGCAGTGAACAACAGGGCCAAGCACCCCTCCACTTT. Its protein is CASSEQQGQAPLHF.

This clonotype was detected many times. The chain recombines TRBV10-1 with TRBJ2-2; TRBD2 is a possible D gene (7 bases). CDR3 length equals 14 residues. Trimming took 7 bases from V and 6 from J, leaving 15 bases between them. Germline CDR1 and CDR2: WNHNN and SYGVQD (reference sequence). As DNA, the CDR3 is TGCGCCAGCAACACAGGGAGGGTGGCCGGGGAGCTGTTTTTT. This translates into CASNTGRVAGELFF.

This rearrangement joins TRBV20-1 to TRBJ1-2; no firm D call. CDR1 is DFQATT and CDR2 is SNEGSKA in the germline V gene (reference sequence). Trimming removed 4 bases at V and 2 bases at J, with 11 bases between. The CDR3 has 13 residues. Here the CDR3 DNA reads TGCAGTGCTAACGACGGTGGGAACTATGGCTACACCTTC. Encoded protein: CSANDGGNYGYTF.

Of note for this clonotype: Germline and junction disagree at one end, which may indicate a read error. The CDR3 loop reads CASSTTGGLIYGSTF. The CDR3 DNA is TGTGCCAGTAGTACGACCGGAGGTCTCATATATGGCTCCACCTTC. The chain joins TRBV19 to TRBJ1-2, with D hard to call. The CDR3 length is 15 residues. Germline loops: CDR1 LNHDA, CDR2 SQIVND (reference sequence). Full variable domain (rest looked up from reference TRBV19 and TRBJ1-2): DGGITQSPKYLFRKEGQNVTLSCEQNLNHDAMYWYRQDPGQGLRLIYYSQIVNDFQKGDIAEGYSVSREKKESFPLTVTSAQKNPTAFYLCASSTTGGLIYGSTFGSGTRLTVV.

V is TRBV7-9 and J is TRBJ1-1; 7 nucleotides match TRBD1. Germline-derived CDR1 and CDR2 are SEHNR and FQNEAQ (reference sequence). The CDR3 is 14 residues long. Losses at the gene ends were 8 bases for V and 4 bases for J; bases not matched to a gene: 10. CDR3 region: CASAGGDPGTEAFF. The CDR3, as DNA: TGTGCCAGCGCAGGGGGGGATCCAGGCACTGAAGCTTTCTTT.

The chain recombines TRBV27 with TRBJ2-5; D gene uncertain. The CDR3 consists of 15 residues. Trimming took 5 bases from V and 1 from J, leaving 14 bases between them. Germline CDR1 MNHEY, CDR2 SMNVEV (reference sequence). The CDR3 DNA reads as TGTGCCAGCAGTCCTTTAACTTGGGTCCAAGAGACCCAGTACTTC. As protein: CASSPLTWVQETQYF.